This T cell receptor beta chain appears in the sequencing data of a study of shared clonotypes between healthy human individuals. Study results and caveats: It was the non-shared clonotypes that had lower generation probabilities than clonotypes shared by all four donors. Sequencing depth was expected to influence donor clonotype sharing.

The data were produced by immunoSEQ multiplex PCR, yet TCRdb's version contains in-frame clones alone and is incomplete. The top ten hold over 0.12% of the sample, which has 2,500,000 or so clones, more than 90% seen once. This CDR3 has 18 amino acids. Trimming removed 0 bases from V and 5 bases from J, with 20 bases in between. Germline CDR1 SGHTA, CDR2 FQGNSA. About this clone: Its antigen is as yet unknown.

Material: naive CD4+ T cells sorted from blood. The subset denotes: CD45RA+ positively selected. The receptor's source is a man aged 18 to 29 in good health. J is TRBJ2-4 and V is TRBV7-2, with TRBD1 as a possible D gene (5 bases). As DNA, the CDR3 is TGTGCCAGCAGCTTAGCCTACCACTCCCTCGGACAAGAAAACATTCAGTACTTC. This translates into CASSLAYHSLGQENIQYF.